This entry concerns a single TCR beta chain. Its matching antigen is unknown. The repertoire was sequenced with immunoSEQ multiplex PCR; TCRdb's copy has only in-frame clones and lacks some. In the table there are about 47,000 clones, nearly 80% of which are singletons. This record comes from a study of T cells in tumors after PD-1 blockade. Study in general: A subset received ongoing vismodegib 150 mg daily alongside anti-PD-1 therapy. Points from the study as a whole: Blood contained approximately 40% of the tumor's TCR clonotypes.

The germline V gene has CDR1 SGHDT and CDR2 YYEEEE. The J segment lost 8 bases and the V segment lost 4 bases, leaving 7 bases of the junction unmatched. This CDR3 is 14 amino acids long. Sequences were derived from PBMCs, sampled before anti-PD-1 treatment. This receptor was identified in a human donor with basal cell carcinoma. This chain uses TRBV5-6 with TRBJ2-1; 9 bases are a match to TRBD1. The chain's CDR3 is CASSPRQGDYEQFF. The CDR3 bases are TGTGCCAGCAGCCCTCGACAGGGGGACTATGAGCAGTTCTTC.